Given below is one TCR beta chain in context. Its specificity is unknown. This sample includes further DNA sequences coding for the same CDR3. Measured with immunoSEQ multiplex PCR; TCRdb has only the in-frame clones, and not every one. The table has 350,000 to 500,000 clones, about 92% seen once. This specimen belongs to a study of Ad26.COV2.S vaccination and SARS-CoV-2 variants. As for the study in general: Once, or twice with 56 days between doses, Ad26.COV2.S was given intramuscularly. Study-level findings and limits: Non-spike TCR breadth showed similarity between vaccine and placebo recipients. After vaccination, substantial breadth of spike-specific CD8+ and CD4+ responses was reported. Spike-specific TCR breadth was greater after Ad26.COV2.S than placebo.

CDR1 is SQVTM and CDR2 is ANQGSEA in the germline V gene. The CDR3 has 13 amino acids. V was pared by 1 base and J by 1 base, with 5 bases between. Treatment described: some 20 received Ad26.COV2.S at low or high dose, single or two shots; about 5 received placebo; per-sample allocation not given. Sampling occurred on day 63 after the first vaccine or placebo injection. The chain links TRBV29-1 to TRBJ2-1, with unresolved D. This clonotype originated in a person aged 18-60 years who received the Ad26.COV2.S COVID-19 vaccine or a placebo. The source material was peripheral blood, sampled in a trial of Ad26.COV2.S vaccine versus placebo. CDR3: CSVEGGSYNEQFF. Written as DNA, the CDR3 is TGCAGCGTTGAAGGGGGATCCTACAATGAGCAGTTCTTC.